These T cell receptor beta chains were read from a single sample in a study of naive and memory T cell subsets. MiXCR was run by TCRdb on the UMI-ligation and nested PCR reads, yielding one entry per CDR3 protein. The sample records 85,000 to 130,000 distinct CDR3 sequences, more than 12% being singletons. The material sequenced was naive CD8+ T cells from blood. The receptors stem from a human donor in good health. CDR3s leave out the opening cysteine and the closing phenylalanine or tryptophan. The D gene is left open where the match is weak. Clone size appears in some rows only: once, few, many, or a class for an expanded clone.

TRBV5-6 | - | many | 11 | ASSLGTPNIQY
TRBV4-2 | - | - | 11 | ASSQVVSYEQY
TRBV20-1 | - | few | 12 | SAIGRTANTEAF
TRBV12-3/TRBV12-4 | - | - | 11 | ASSSSLTDTQY
TRBV10-3 | - | few | 13 | AISESSGVLNEQF
TRBV11-2 | - | many | 12 | ASSLTEGTDTQY
TRBV27 | - | few | 11 | ASSSYNTGELF
TRBV13 | TRBD1 | - | 12 | ASRNGQAAYEQY
TRBV4-3 | TRBD1 | - | 13 | ASSQTGTGFYGYT
TRBV28 | TRBD1 | few | 14 | ASSDTGTGDFQPQH
TRBV24-1 | - | - | 11 | ATEQSFSYEQY
TRBV6-5 | TRBD1 | - | 13 | ASSEYGTETYGYT
TRBV28 | TRBD2 | few | 14 | ASSLVRGGQGYEQY
TRBV5-5 | - | - | 10 | ASSLNLGEQY
TRBV12-3/TRBV12-4 | - | few | 11 | ASSPDREGRQF
TRBV7-8 | - | - | 13 | ASSLSSDTYYGYT
TRBV20-1 | - | few | 16 | SARDRRTPNFSSYEQY
TRBV5-4 | - | few | 10 | ASGPTTGELF
TRBV28 | - | - | 10 | ASSLTGSGYT
TRBV29-1 | TRBD1 | few | 12 | SVEGSTGVPEAF
TRBV16 | - | few | 15 | ASSQYGLGSLPYEQY
TRBV21-1 | - | - | 15 | ASSPLRSSLTNYGYT
TRBV13 | TRBD1 | many | 12 | ASSARTGGEKLF
TRBV2 | - | - | 13 | ASSAWSVNTGELF
TRBV12-3/TRBV12-4 | - | - | 12 | ASSPPGPGTEQY
TRBV19 | TRBD1 | many | 14 | ASRGQVSSGANVLT
TRBV29-1 | TRBD2 | - | 13 | SAELAGVYTDTQY
TRBV7-9 | TRBD1 | - | 14 | ASSAGRTGLGQPQH
TRBV7-8 | - | - | 11 | ASSLGKFIEQY
TRBV3-1 | - | many | 12 | ASSQDKWGPEAF